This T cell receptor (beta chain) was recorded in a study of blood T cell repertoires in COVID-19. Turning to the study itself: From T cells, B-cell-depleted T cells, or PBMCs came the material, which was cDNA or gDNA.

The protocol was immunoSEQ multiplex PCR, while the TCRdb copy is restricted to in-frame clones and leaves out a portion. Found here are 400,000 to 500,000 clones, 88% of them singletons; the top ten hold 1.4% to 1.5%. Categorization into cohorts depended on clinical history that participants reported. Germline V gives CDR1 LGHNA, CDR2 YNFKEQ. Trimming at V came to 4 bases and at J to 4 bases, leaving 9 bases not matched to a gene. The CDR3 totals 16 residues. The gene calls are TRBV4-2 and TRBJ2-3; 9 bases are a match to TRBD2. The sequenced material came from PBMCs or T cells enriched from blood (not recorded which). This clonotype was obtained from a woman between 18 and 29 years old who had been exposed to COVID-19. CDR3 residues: CASSRGLAESSDTQYF. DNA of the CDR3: TGTGCCAGCAGCCGGGGACTAGCAGAGTCTTCAGATACGCAGTATTTT.